A selection of T cell receptor beta chains follows, all from one sample in a study of identical twins. Using its own MiXCR run on the 5' RACE reads, TCRdb lists one record per CDR3 protein. The table includes about 220,000 distinct CDR3 sequences, around 8% detected once. A further study also used this sample, focusing on yellow fever vaccine responses in identical twins.

Material for sequencing was memory (CD45RO+) T cells sorted from blood. The receptors shown here come from a woman aged 18-29 years in good health. The CDR3 runs from the conserved cysteine through the conserved F or W. Fields, in order: CDR3 length, clone size, V gene, D gene, J gene, CDR3 protein, CDR3 DNA. D genes are given only for firm matches. Not all rows give a size; the values are once, few, many and, for expanded clones, a class.

>14|NA|TRBV6-5|NA|TRBJ2-7
CASRLDRSRYEQYF
TGTGCCAGCAGACTCGACAGGTCCCGGTACGAGCAGTACTTC
>16|few|TRBV3-1|TRBD1|TRBJ2-2
CASSPRRQGFVGELFF
TGTGCCAGCAGCCCCCGGAGACAGGGGTTCGTCGGGGAGCTGTTTTTT
>18|NA|TRBV6-5|TRBD2|TRBJ2-3
CASSYGVLAGGPKDTQYF
TGTGCCAGCAGTTACGGAGTTCTAGCGGGGGGGCCTAAGGATACGCAGTATTTT
>14|few|TRBV29-1|NA|TRBJ1-5
CSAVFSSVNQPQHF
TGCAGCGCTGTTTTTTCCTCCGTCAATCAGCCCCAGCATTTT
>14|many|TRBV7-3|NA|TRBJ2-3
CASSLTPLTDTQYF
TGTGCCAGCAGCTTAACGCCTCTCACAGATACGCAGTATTTT
>13|many|TRBV15|NA|TRBJ2-7
CATSRDRSGEQYF
TGTGCCACCAGCAGAGATCGAAGCGGTGAGCAGTACTTC
>14|many|TRBV5-1|NA|TRBJ2-1
CASSLGVGYNEQFF
TGCGCCAGCAGCTTGGGGGTAGGATACAATGAGCAGTTCTTC
>17|many|TRBV12-3/TRBV12-4|NA|TRBJ2-7
CASSLKGGGRAVYEQYF
TGTGCCAGCAGTTTAAAGGGCGGCGGCAGGGCAGTCTACGAGCAGTACTTC
>12|many|TRBV14|NA|TRBJ2-7
CASSPVPGTQYF
TGTGCCAGCAGCCCCGTTCCGGGTACGCAGTACTTC
>13|NA|TRBV5-1|NA|TRBJ2-2
CASSLVGGGELFF
TGCGCCAGCAGCTTGGTCGGCGGCGGGGAGCTGTTTTTT
>14|many|TRBV10-3|NA|TRBJ1-5
CAISARQENQPQHF
TGTGCCATCAGTGCCCGGCAGGAGAATCAGCCCCAGCATTTT
>13|many|TRBV6-1|TRBD1|TRBJ2-2
CASQGADTGELFF
TGTGCCAGCCAGGGGGCGGACACCGGGGAGCTGTTTTTT
>12|few|TRBV10-3|TRBD1|TRBJ2-3
CAIATGADTQYF
TGTGCCATCGCGACAGGGGCAGATACGCAGTATTTT
>15|few|TRBV11-2|NA|TRBJ2-7
CASSLRLLSSYEQYF
TGTGCCAGCAGCTTAAGACTCTTGAGCTCCTACGAGCAGTACTTC
>14|NA|TRBV5-1|NA|TRBJ2-5
CASSLAGAGETQYF
TGCGCCAGCAGCTTGGCCGGGGCGGGAGAGACCCAGTACTTC
>16|many|TRBV5-1|TRBD2|TRBJ2-3
CASSRGLAESTDTQYF
TGCGCCAGCAGCAGGGGACTAGCGGAGAGCACAGATACGCAGTATTTT
>15|NA|TRBV7-2|NA|TRBJ2-5
CASSPTGTVLGTQYF
TGTGCCAGCAGCCCCACCGGGACGGTTCTGGGGACCCAGTACTTC
>14|many|TRBV5-1|NA|TRBJ2-1
CASSLQDSYNEQFF
TGCGCCAGCAGCTTGCAGGACTCCTACAATGAGCAGTTCTTC
>14|NA|TRBV27|NA|TRBJ2-5
CASSLLGLGETQYF
TGTGCCAGCAGTTTATTAGGGTTGGGAGAGACCCAGTACTTC
>14|few|TRBV20-1|TRBD1|TRBJ1-5
CSAGAGGRGQPQHF
TGCAGTGCTGGGGCAGGGGGCCGGGGTCAGCCGCAGCATTTT
>15|few|TRBV5-6|NA|TRBJ1-2
CASSFLTVARYGYTF
TGTGCCAGCAGCTTCCTGACGGTTGCTCGCTATGGCTACACCTTC
>13|NA|TRBV12-3/TRBV12-4|TRBD1|TRBJ2-7
CASSKMDRGEQYF
TGTGCCAGCAGCAAAATGGACAGGGGTGAGCAGTACTTC
>16|many|TRBV6-4|NA|TRBJ2-1
CASSDEGSSSYNEQFF
TGTGCCAGCAGTGACGAGGGTTCCAGCTCCTACAATGAGCAGTTCTTC
>12|many|TRBV12-3/TRBV12-4|NA|TRBJ2-2
CASRFDTGELFF
TGTGCCAGCAGATTCGACACCGGGGAGCTGTTTTTT
>15|many|TRBV7-8|NA|TRBJ2-5
CASKRGAVLEETQYF
TGTGCCAGCAAACGAGGCGCGGTATTGGAGGAGACCCAGTACTTC